This T cell receptor beta chain was obtained from a study of blood T cell repertoires in COVID-19. For the study at large: Researchers got acute and convalescent COVID-19 samples from the United States, Italy and Spain.

The protocol was immunoSEQ multiplex PCR, while the TCRdb copy is restricted to in-frame clones and leaves out a portion. The sample lists approximately 500,000 clones, 70% to 90% seen once, with 7.8% in the top ten. CDR1 and CDR2 (germline): LNHDA, SQIVND (reference sequence). This CDR3 has 15 residues. V lost 3 bases and J lost 3; bases outside the gene matches: 3. Sequenced: peripheral blood. The sequence derives from a woman in her fifties or sixties with COVID-19, enrolled during active disease. The rearrangement links TRBV19 to TRBJ2-1; 9 bases agree with TRBD1. For the CDR3, the DNA is TGTGCCAGTAGTATCCTGGGACAGGGCTACAATGAGCAGTTCTTC. It codes for CASSILGQGYNEQFF. The complete variable domain, with remaining parts taken from reference TRBV19 and TRBJ2-1, reads DGGITQSPKYLFRKEGQNVTLSCEQNLNHDAMYWYRQDPGQGLRLIYYSQIVNDFQKGDIAEGYSVSREKKESFPLTVTSAQKNPTAFYLCASSILGQGYNEQFFGPGTRLTVL.